Sequencing of this T cell receptor beta chain was carried out in a study of CD8 T cells in ankylosing spondylitis. Study results and limitations: Blood from ankylosing spondylitis patients appeared to carry a characteristic roughly 8-variant TCR beta motif.

A single record per CDR3 protein comes from TCRdb applying MiXCR to the 5' RACE reads. The repertoire has a few hundred thousand distinct CDR3 sequences, approximately 8.2% of them found once; the top ten carry 13% to 15%. This clonotype was counted at least ten times. As yet, its antigen is unknown. V was pared by 4 bases and J by 2 bases, with 13 bases of the junction left unmatched. Germline assignment: CDR1 DFQATT and CDR2 SNEGSKA (reference sequence). The CDR3 totals 17 residues. This chain links TRBV20-1 with TRBJ2-3; 9 bases agree with TRBD1. Material: blood, either unsorted or a sorted T cell fraction (not recorded which). The origin of this receptor is a male donor with ankylosing spondylitis. CDR3 loop: CSAIHGGTGGHTDTQYF. In DNA form, the CDR3 reads TGCAGTGCTATACACGGGGGAACAGGGGGCCACACAGATACGCAGTATTTT.